This T cell receptor (beta chain) originates from a study of T cell responses to AZD1222 COVID-19 vaccine. Deletions cut 5 bases from V and 2 bases from J, with 9 bases between. CDR1 and CDR2 from the germline V gene are MNHEY and SVGAGI. The CDR3 length is 13 residues. Sequencing used immunoSEQ multiplex PCR; TCRdb keeps in-frame clones, though not all of them. The data show 100,000 to 120,000 clones, around nine tenths seen once. The sample consisted of peripheral blood, taken on day 0 of AZD1222 vaccination. The V gene is TRBV6-5, the J gene TRBJ2-5, with D possibly TRBD1 on 5 matching bases. This clonotype originated in an adult in good health. CDR3 region: CASSLTAQETQYF. CDR3 bases: TGTGCCAGCAGTCTGACAGCACAAGAGACCCAGTACTTC.